A single T cell receptor beta chain is shown here with its context. The target antigen is unknown. The data belong to a study of cytomegalovirus exposure and HLA in healthy donors. Study-wide context: The 120 validation repertoires were produced on the same platform as the 650 to 800 repertoires of the first cohort. This was reported in a later analysis. Study-level results: Confirmation was obtained in vitro that a few CMV-associated chains are specific for CMV antigens.

The donors were in the approximately 120-subject validation cohort; that cohort was separate from the approximately 700-subject first cohort. Libraries were prepared by immunoSEQ multiplex PCR; TCRdb keeps only in-frame clonotypes and omits some of them. The sample consists of about 150,000 clones, over 90% of them appearing once. V lost 6 bases, J lost 4 bases, and 15 bases lay in between. Germline V gene data show CDR1 as MNHEY and CDR2 as SVGAGI. CDR3 size: 15 residues. The receptor comes from a man aged 18-30 years in good health and CMV-seropositive. Specimen: PBMCs. The chain is built from TRBV6-5 and TRBJ2-2; D may be TRBD2 (5 bases). The CDR3 DNA reads TGTGCCAGCAGAAACCTCGGGGTTACCACCGGGGAGCTGTTTTTT. It is translated as CASRNLGVTTGELFF.